This T cell receptor beta chain was found in a study of beta chain features in type 1 diabetes. Study conclusions and caveats: Comparison showed that naive, central memory and Treg TCRB repertoires appeared more similar among patients than among healthy donors.

The junction had 5 bases not matched to a gene; V was cut back by 5 bases and J by 4 bases. CDR1 is MDHEN and CDR2 is SYDVKM in the germline V gene. The CDR3 extends over 15 amino acids. As every portion of the isolated RNA was reverse transcribed, the sequencing read expressed TCRB transcripts. The method was immunoSEQ multiplex PCR; TCRdb's version includes in-frame clones alone and lacks a portion of them. Of around 350,000 clones in the sample, over 9.5% were seen once. Concerning this clone itself: No antigen is known for it.

Source material: naive CD4+ T cells from blood. The sequence was obtained from a man younger than 35 in good health. The V and J genes are TRBV28 and TRBJ2-5, with 12 bases lining up with TRBD1. The CDR3 spells CASSTRDRGRETQYF. DNA for the CDR3: TGTGCCAGCAGTACCCGGGACAGGGGGCGAGAGACCCAGTACTTC.